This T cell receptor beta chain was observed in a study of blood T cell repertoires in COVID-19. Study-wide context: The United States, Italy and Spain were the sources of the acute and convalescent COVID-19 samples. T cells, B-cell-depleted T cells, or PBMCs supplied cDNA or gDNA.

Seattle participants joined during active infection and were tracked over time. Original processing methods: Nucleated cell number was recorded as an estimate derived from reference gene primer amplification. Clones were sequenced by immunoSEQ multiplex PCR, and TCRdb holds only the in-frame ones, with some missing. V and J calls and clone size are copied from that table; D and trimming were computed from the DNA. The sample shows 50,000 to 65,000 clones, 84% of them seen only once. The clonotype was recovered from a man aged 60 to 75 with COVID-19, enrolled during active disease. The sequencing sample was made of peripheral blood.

CDR3 DNA: TGTGCCAGCAGTCCACCCTACAGAAACAATGAGCAGTTCTTC. It translates to CASSPPYRNNEQFF. This chain uses TRBV28 with TRBJ2-1; no reliable D call. V was cut by 5 bases and J by 5 bases, with 13 bases left in between. The CDR3 covers 14 residues. Germline loops: CDR1 MDHEN, CDR2 SYDVKM.